This TCR beta chain stems from a study of CD8+ T cells in alopecia areata. The germline V and J ends were trimmed by 6 bases and 7 bases, with 7 bases remaining between them. Germline V gene data show CDR1 as KGHSH and CDR2 as LQKENI. The CDR3 sequence is 11 residues long. Samples from alopecia areata patients were lesional scalp punch biopsies and peripheral blood. Study-level findings and limits: Between patients, shared TCR sequences were less clear than in mice. This was possibly due in part to HLA diversity in the patient population. More clonal than normal scalp was lesional scalp, particularly alopecia totalis/universalis.

Sequencing relied on a cDNA template that was reverse transcribed from extracted RNA. The assay was immunoSEQ multiplex PCR, and TCRdb's table has in-frame clones only and misses some. The sample shows about 160,000 clones, about 89% of them seen only once. Only one count was recorded for this clone. What it recognizes is unknown. The chain links TRBV18 to TRBJ2-1; no clear D. Specimen: CD8+ T cells sorted from blood, collected at week 0. This TCR was sampled from a human donor with alopecia areata. The CDR3 sequence is CASSLGNEQFF. CDR3 nucleotides: TGTGCCAGCTCCCTAGGGAATGAGCAGTTCTTC.